The 16 T cell receptor beta chains listed next were all sequenced from one sample in a study of T cell clonality in common variable immunodeficiency. Method: immunoSEQ multiplex PCR; TCRdb's copy keeps in-frame clones and lacks some. The data show 40,000 to 65,000 clones, with none appearing a single time. The source material was peripheral blood mononuclear cells. These receptors all stem from a person between 18 and 69 years old in good health.

This clone has a count of ten or more. The missing CDR3 end, 3 residues past where the read stops, is filled in from the germline J gene. The chain joins TRBV6-1 to TRBJ2-3; 10 nucleotides line up with TRBD2. The germline V gene encodes CDR1 MNHNS and CDR2 SASEGT. The CDR3 spans 18 residues. Trimming removed 0 bases from V and 2 bases from J; junction bases left unmatched: 8. CDR3 loop: CASSEAPFSGGTTDTQYF. The sequenced CDR3 bases are TGTGCCAGCAGTGAAGCGCCTTTTAGCGGGGGGACCACAGATACG.

This clone was recorded many times. From the germline J gene comes the end of the CDR3, since the read stops 3 residues before it. The chain carries TRBV4-2 and TRBJ2-3; 11 bases are shared with TRBD2. Germline V gene data show CDR1 as LGHNA and CDR2 as YNFKEQ. Trimming took 0 bases from V and 5 from J; bases not matched to a gene: 1. The CDR3 is 15 amino acids. The CDR3 spells CASSQDTSGRDTQYF. The sequenced CDR3 bases are TGTGCCAGCAGCCAAGACACTAGCGGGAGAGATACG.

With respect to this clone: The CDR3 end lies 3 residues beyond the end of the read and is filled in from the germline J gene. The gene calls are TRBV19 and TRBJ1-3, with D unclear. The germline V gene has CDR1 LNHDA and CDR2 SQIVND (reference sequence). This CDR3 has 16 residues. Between the trimmed V and J ends, which lost 3 bases and 0 bases, there was a span of 12 bases. CDR3 DNA, as far as it was read: TGTGCCAGTAGTATTCAGGAGAATCTCTCTGGAAACACC. This translates into CASSIQENLSGNT. The complete CDR3 protein is CASSIQENLSGNTIYF.

This clone was recorded at least ten times. The read ends 3 residues shy of where the CDR3 ends; the end is completed using the germline J gene. This chain joins TRBV5-1 and TRBJ2-3, with D perhaps matching TRBD1 (6 bases). Germline CDR1 is SGHRS and CDR2 is YFSETQ. With 9 bases removed from V and 3 bases from J, the gap between germline ends came to 17 bases. The CDR3 is 14 residues long. The CDR3: CATARDTGTDTQYF. Partial CDR3 DNA: TGCGCCACCGCTCGGGACACGGGAACAGATACG.

This clone was observed at least ten times. The read terminates 3 residues before the CDR3 end, so the remaining end is supplied by the germline J gene. V usage is TRBV5-4 and J usage is TRBJ2-5; 13 nucleotides agree with TRBD2. The ends lost 4 bases at V and 2 bases at J; junction bases unmatched: 5. From germline, CDR1 is SGHNT and CDR2 YYREEE (reference sequence). This CDR3 comprises 16 residues. The CDR3 region is CASSAWTSGGQETQYF. The CDR3 bases that were read are TGTGCCAGCAGCGCCTGGACTAGCGGGGGACAAGAGACC.

This clone was detected only a few times. The read finishes 3 residues shy of the CDR3 end, and the germline J gene is used to complete it. V is TRBV19 and J is TRBJ1-2; no firm D call. CDR1 is LNHDA, CDR2 SQIVND, per germline (reference sequence). The CDR3 spans 15 residues. The CDR3 here is CASSIGWVPGQDYTF. The CDR3 DNA, read in part, is TGTGCCAGTAGTATAGGGTGGGTTCCTGGGCAGGAC.

This clone appeared many times. Read sequence stops 3 residues before the CDR3 end, and the germline J gene provides the missing end. The J gene is TRBJ1-5, the V gene TRBV20-1, with 10 bases lining up with TRBD1. There are 16 residues in the CDR3. The ends lost 1 base at V and 4 bases at J; junction bases unmatched: 7. Germline-derived CDR1 and CDR2 are DFQATT and SNEGSKA (reference sequence). The CDR3 here is CSARASGTGENQPQHF. CDR3 bases read: TGCAGTGCTAGAGCTAGCGGGACAGGGGAGAATCAGCCC.

In its sample, this clone was seen many times. The CDR3 is cut off 3 residues early in the read; its end comes from the germline J gene. V usage is TRBV6-1 and J usage is TRBJ2-7; 7 nucleotides line up with TRBD1. The ends lost 4 bases at V and 5 bases at J; junction bases unmatched: 5. Per germline, CDR1 MNHNS and CDR2 SASEGT. The CDR3 loop spans 13 amino acids. The CDR3: CASSGQGRNEQYF. Incomplete CDR3 DNA: TGTGCCAGCAGTGGACAGGGTAGGAACGAG.

This clone was seen ten or more times. The read falls 3 residues short of the CDR3 end, and the missing part is taken from the germline J gene. The chain carries TRBV20-1 and TRBJ1-2; D is perhaps TRBD1 (5 bases). Trimming left V 8 bases short and J 2 bases short, with 12 bases between. CDR1 and CDR2 (germline): DFQATT, SNEGSKA (reference sequence). The CDR3 sequence is 12 residues long. The CDR3 here is CSPWGANYGYTF. The sequenced part of the CDR3 DNA is TGCAGTCCCTGGGGCGCCAACTATGGC.

About this clone: Read sequence stops 3 residues before the CDR3 end, and the germline J gene provides the missing end. This chain connects TRBV5-1 to TRBJ1-4; D gene unclear. Germline V CDR1 and CDR2: SGHRS, YFSETQ. The CDR3 runs to 17 residues. This CDR3 reads CASSFGGGRTYNSPLFF. The CDR3 bases that were read are TGCGCCAGCAGCTTTGGTGGTGGGCGAACCTATAATTCACCA.

This clone was seen at least ten times. The CDR3 spells CSARPGQGIDTQYF. The part of the CDR3 DNA that was read is TGCAGTGCTAGACCGGGACAGGGAATAGATACG. The chain couples TRBV20-1 to TRBJ2-3, with 9 positions matching TRBD1. The read gets to within 3 residues of the CDR3 end, and the germline J gene fills in the rest. Germline V CDR1 and CDR2: DFQATT, SNEGSKA (reference sequence). The J segment lost 5 bases and the V segment lost 2 bases, leaving 5 bases of the junction unmatched. The CDR3 covers 14 residues.

This clone was seen repeatedly, ten times or more. Sequencing ends 3 residues short of the CDR3 end; the germline J gene provides the rest. The gene calls are TRBV5-4 and TRBJ1-2; 7 bases map to TRBD1. Trimming took 2 bases from V and 5 from J; bases not matched to a gene: 6. The CDR3 is 14 residues long. Germline V CDR1 and CDR2: SGHNT, YYREEE (reference sequence). The part of the CDR3 DNA that was read is TGTGCCAGCAGCTTAGACAGGGTGGAATATGGC. This encodes CASSLDRVEYG. The full CDR3 is CASSLDRVEYGYTF.

This clone was observed many times. Read coverage stops 3 residues before the CDR3 terminus; the germline J gene supplies the remainder. The rearrangement links TRBV18 to TRBJ1-5; the match to TRBD1 covers 8 bases. The CDR3 runs 13 residues. V gave up 4 bases and J gave up 5 bases; unmatched junction bases: 1. The germline gives CDR1 KGHSH, CDR2 LQKENI. The DNA read from the CDR3 is TGTGCCAGCTCACTGGACAGGGATCAGCCC. This encodes CASSLDRDQP. The full CDR3 sequence reads CASSLDRDQPQHF.

This clone has a count of ten or more. The CDR3: CASSLTSGRYETQYF. Partial CDR3 DNA: TGTGCCAGCAGCTTGACTAGCGGGAGGTATGAGACC. This rearrangement joins TRBV7-2 to TRBJ2-5, with 13 positions matching TRBD2. The missing CDR3 end, 3 residues past where the read stops, is filled in from the germline J gene. Germline V gene sequence: CDR1 SGHTA, CDR2 FQGNSA. V lost 3 bases to trimming and J lost 5 bases; unmatched junction nucleotides: 3. The CDR3 totals 15 residues.

The table lists this clone with many counts. The read ends 3 residues before the CDR3 terminus; that terminus is restored from the germline J gene. The chain combines TRBV6-2 or TRBV6-3 with TRBJ2-2; maybe TRBD1 (5 bases). CDR3 size: 14 residues. Germline CDR1 MNHEY, CDR2 SVGEGT. The CDR3 here is CASTKGIQDEKLFF. The sequenced CDR3 bases are TGTGCCAGCACGAAGGGGATTCAGGATGAAAAG.

This clone was detected many times. The CDR3 end falls 3 residues outside the read, so it is completed with the germline J gene. J is TRBJ2-1 and V is TRBV11-3, with TRBD2 matching over 10 bases. The CDR3 covers 15 residues. Germline CDR1 reads SGHNT; CDR2 reads YENEEA. The junction had 9 bases not matched to a gene; V was cut back by 6 bases and J by 7 bases. The CDR3 region is CASSPNGLAANEQFF. CDR3 DNA (partial): TGTGCCAGCAGTCCAAACGGACTAGCGGCTAATGAG.